The rows below give T cell receptor beta chains drawn from one sample of a study of breast tumors, draining lymph nodes, adjacent tissues. TCRdb independently ran MiXCR on the multiplex PCR reads; one entry per CDR3 protein. The data contain tens of thousands of distinct CDR3 sequences, 23% of them singletons. The source material was breast tumor tissue. The source of these receptors is a female donor with breast cancer. Some clones in this sample may be carry-over from other donors' samples. The CDR3 runs from the conserved cysteine through the conserved F or W.

CDR3aa	v_gene	j_gene	len
CASSLGHQEQGYSYEQYF	TRBV13	TRBJ2-7	18
CASSLGGSNSPLHF	TRBV12-3/TRBV12-4	TRBJ1-6	14
CASSVNQGLAAGEQYF	TRBV9	TRBJ2-7	16
CASRDSGRNYGYTF	TRBV27	TRBJ1-2	14
CASSQINRGYPNGGYTF	TRBV4-1	TRBJ1-2	17
CASSPRAGGQYF	TRBV7-6	TRBJ2-3	12
CSASTAANQPQHF	TRBV20-1	TRBJ1-5	13
CASSEDGGWRYGYTF	TRBV6-1	TRBJ1-2	15
CASRDLTVNYGYTF	TRBV2	TRBJ1-2	14
CSARPGTGGYTF	TRBV20-1	TRBJ1-2	12
CASSYSPLSSYNEQFF	TRBV6-2/TRBV6-3	TRBJ2-1	16
CASTPNSGEHNEQFF	TRBV6-6	TRBJ2-1	15
CASSRTLQGDATNEKLFF	TRBV5-1	TRBJ1-4	18
CASSLTPGQGSNQPQHF	TRBV5-1	TRBJ1-5	17
CASSPPRLSGASTDTQYF	TRBV6-6	TRBJ2-3	18
CASSIDPTGSWSPLHF	TRBV19	TRBJ1-6	16
CASSSGYTDTQYF	TRBV12-3/TRBV12-4	TRBJ2-3	13
CSARDFTRVSSGNTIYF	TRBV20-1	TRBJ1-3	17
CASSLGVQGFEQYF	TRBV7-9	TRBJ2-7	14
CASRYRGWTEAFF	TRBV6-5	TRBJ1-1	13
CASSELASGGQETQYF	TRBV2	TRBJ2-5	16
CASSPNLGRNEAFF	TRBV5-1	TRBJ1-1	14
CSASGLAGGGETQYF	TRBV20-1	TRBJ2-5	15
CASSSDSTNIYGYTF	TRBV7-9	TRBJ1-2	15
CSVGRGINGYTF	TRBV29-1	TRBJ1-2	12
CATKSGLDHRETQHF	TRBV24-1	TRBJ2-5	15
CASDQGNTGELFF	TRBV30	TRBJ2-2	13
CAGGRGAVRGNEQFF	TRBV19	TRBJ2-1	15
CASSSGTAGELFF	TRBV19	TRBJ2-2	13
CASSQGVAGVAQYF	TRBV4-2	TRBJ2-5	14
CASSFGGRSYEQYF	TRBV12-3/TRBV12-4	TRBJ2-7	14
CASSYSPRLAGYEQYF	TRBV6-5	TRBJ2-7	16
CASSEDAGGASRSQYF	TRBV6-1	TRBJ2-5	16
CASATSGGTGELFF	TRBV12-5	TRBJ2-2	14
CASSNRDRGFYEQYF	TRBV6-2/TRBV6-3	TRBJ2-7	15
CASSDYWAGDGYTF	TRBV6-1	TRBJ1-2	14
CASSVRGGQGAGTGELFF	TRBV6-1	TRBJ2-2	18
CASSYPVDTQYF	TRBV6-6	TRBJ2-3	12
CASSGTQGVEKLFF	TRBV27	TRBJ1-4	14